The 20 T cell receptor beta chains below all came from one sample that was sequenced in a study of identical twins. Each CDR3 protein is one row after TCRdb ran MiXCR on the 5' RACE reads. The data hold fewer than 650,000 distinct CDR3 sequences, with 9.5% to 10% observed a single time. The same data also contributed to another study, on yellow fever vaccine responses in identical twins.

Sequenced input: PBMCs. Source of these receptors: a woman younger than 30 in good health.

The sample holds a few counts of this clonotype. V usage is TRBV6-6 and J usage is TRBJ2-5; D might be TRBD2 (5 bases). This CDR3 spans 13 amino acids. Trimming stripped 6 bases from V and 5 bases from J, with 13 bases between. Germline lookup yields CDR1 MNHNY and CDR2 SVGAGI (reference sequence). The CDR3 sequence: CASRTDSGETQYF. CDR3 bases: TGTGCCAGCAGGACGGACTCGGGGGAGACCCAGTACTTC.

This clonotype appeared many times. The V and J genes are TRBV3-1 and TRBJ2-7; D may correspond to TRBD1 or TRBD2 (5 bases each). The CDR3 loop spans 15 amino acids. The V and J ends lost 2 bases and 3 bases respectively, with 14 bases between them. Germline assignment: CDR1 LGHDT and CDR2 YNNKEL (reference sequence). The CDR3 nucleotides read TGTGCCAGCAGCCAAATGCCCGGGGCCCTCTACGAGCAGTACTTC. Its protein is CASSQMPGALYEQYF.

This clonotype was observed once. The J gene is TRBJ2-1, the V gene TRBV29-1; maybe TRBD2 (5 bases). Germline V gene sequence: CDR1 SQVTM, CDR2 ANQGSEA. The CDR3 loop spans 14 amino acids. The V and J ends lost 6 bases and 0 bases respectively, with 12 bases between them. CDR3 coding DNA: TGCAGCGTGCAAGGACTGAGCTCCTACAATGAGCAGTTCTTC. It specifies CSVQGLSSYNEQFF.

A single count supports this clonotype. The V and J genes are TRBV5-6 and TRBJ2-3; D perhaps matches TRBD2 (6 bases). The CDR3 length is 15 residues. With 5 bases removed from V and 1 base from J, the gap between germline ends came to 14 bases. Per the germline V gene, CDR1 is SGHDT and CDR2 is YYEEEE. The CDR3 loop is CASSTEGTRTDTQYF. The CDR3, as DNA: TGTGCCAGCAGTACGGAGGGGACTCGCACAGATACGCAGTATTTT. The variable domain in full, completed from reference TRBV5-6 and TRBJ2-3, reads DAGVTQSPTHLIKTRGQQVTLRCSPKSGHDTVSWYQQALGQGPQFIFQYYEEEERQRGNFPDRFSGHQFPNYSSELNVNALLLGDSALYLCASSTEGTRTDTQYFGPGTRLTVL.

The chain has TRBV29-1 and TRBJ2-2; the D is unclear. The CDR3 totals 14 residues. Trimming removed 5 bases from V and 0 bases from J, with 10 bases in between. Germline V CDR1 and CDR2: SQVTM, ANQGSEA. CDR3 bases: TGCAGCGTTCCCGGATATACGAACACCGGGGAGCTGTTTTTT. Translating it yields CSVPGYTNTGELFF.

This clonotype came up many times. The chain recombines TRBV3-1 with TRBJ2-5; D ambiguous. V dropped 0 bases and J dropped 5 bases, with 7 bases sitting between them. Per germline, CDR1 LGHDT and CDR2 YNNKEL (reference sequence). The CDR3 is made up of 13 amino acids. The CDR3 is CASSQDWRETQYF. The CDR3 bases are TGTGCCAGCAGCCAAGATTGGCGGGAGACCCAGTACTTC.

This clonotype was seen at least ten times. CDR3: CASRGWPGFENGYTF. CDR3 bases: TGTGCCAGTAGAGGATGGCCAGGGTTTGAAAATGGCTACACCTTC. J is TRBJ1-2 and V is TRBV19; D perhaps matches TRBD1 (5 bases). Germline-derived CDR1 and CDR2 are LNHDA and SQIVND (reference sequence). V gave up 6 bases and J gave up 6 bases, with 20 bases separating them. This CDR3 is 15 amino acids long.

The CDR3 protein is CASSVLAGSEDTQYF. The DNA of the CDR3 is TGTGCCAGCAGCGTACTAGCGGGAAGTGAAGATACGCAGTATTTT. The rearrangement links TRBV7-6 to TRBJ2-3; 10 positions agree with TRBD2. The length of the CDR3 is 15 residues. V shed 5 bases and J 5 bases; nucleotides not matched to a gene: 7. Germline CDR1 is SGHVS and CDR2 is FNYEAQ.

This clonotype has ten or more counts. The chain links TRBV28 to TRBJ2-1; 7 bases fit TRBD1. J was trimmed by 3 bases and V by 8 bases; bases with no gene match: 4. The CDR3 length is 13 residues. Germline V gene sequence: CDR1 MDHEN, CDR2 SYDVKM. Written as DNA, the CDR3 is TGTGCCAGCCTACAGGGGTACTACAATGAGCAGTTCTTC. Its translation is CASLQGYYNEQFF.

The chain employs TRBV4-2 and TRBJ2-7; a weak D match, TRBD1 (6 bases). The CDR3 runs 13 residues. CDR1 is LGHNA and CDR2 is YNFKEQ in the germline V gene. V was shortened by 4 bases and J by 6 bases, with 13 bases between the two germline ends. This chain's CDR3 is CASSLPQGSEQYF. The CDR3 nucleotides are TGTGCCAGCAGCCTTCCCCAGGGGAGCGAGCAGTACTTC.

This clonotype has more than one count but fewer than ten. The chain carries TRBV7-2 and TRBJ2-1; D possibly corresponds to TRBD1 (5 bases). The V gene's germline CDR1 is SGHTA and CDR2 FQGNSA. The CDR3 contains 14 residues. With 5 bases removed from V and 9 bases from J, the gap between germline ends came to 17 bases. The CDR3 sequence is CASSPRPQGVEQFF. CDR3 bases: TGTGCCAGCAGCCCACGACCCCAGGGTGTTGAGCAGTTCTTC.

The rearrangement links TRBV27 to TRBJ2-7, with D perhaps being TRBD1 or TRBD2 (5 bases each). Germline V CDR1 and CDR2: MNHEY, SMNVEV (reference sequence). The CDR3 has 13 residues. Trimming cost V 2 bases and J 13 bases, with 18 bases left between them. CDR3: CASSLLGETGRYF. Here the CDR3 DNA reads TGTGCCAGCAGTTTACTTGGAGAGACGGGGCGTTACTTC.

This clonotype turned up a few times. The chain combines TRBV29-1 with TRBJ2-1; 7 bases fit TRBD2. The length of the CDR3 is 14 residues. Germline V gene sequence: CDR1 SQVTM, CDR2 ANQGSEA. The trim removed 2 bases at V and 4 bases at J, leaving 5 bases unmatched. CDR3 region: CSVERQGGYNEQFF. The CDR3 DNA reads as TGCAGCGTTGAAAGGCAGGGAGGGTACAATGAGCAGTTCTTC.

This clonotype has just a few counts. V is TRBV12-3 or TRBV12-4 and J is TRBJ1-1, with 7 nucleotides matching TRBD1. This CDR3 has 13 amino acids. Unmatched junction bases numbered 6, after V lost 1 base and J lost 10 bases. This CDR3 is CASSLGGGGGAFF. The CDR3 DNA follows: TGTGCCAGCAGTTTAGGAGGGGGCGGGGGAGCTTTCTTT.

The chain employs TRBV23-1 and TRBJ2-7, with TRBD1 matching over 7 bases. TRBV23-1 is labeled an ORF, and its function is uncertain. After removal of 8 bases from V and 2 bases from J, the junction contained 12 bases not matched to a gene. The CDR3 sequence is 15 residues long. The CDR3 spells CASLEDRAPTYEQYF. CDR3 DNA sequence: TGCGCCAGCCTAGAAGACAGGGCCCCTACCTACGAGCAGTACTTC.

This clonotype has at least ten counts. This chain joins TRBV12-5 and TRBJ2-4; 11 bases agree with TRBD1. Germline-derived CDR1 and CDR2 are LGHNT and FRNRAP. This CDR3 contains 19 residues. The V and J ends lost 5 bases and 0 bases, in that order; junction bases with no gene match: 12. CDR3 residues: CASGRPGTGGIQAKNIQYF. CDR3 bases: TGTGCTAGTGGTCGCCCCGGGACAGGGGGAATCCAAGCCAAAAACATTCAGTACTTC.

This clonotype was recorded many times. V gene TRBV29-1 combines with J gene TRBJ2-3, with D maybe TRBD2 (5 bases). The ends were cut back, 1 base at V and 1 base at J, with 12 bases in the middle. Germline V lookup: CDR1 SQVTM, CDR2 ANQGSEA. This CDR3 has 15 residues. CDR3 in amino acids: CSVEVSGLGTDTQYF. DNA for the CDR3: TGCAGCGTTGAAGTATCGGGGTTGGGCACAGATACGCAGTATTTT.

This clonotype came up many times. The CDR3 DNA follows: TGTGCCAGCAGAAACCCGACAGGGAGCTCCTACAATGAGCAGTTCTTC. This codes for CASRNPTGSSYNEQFF. The chain carries TRBV12-3 or TRBV12-4 and TRBJ2-1, with 7 positions matching TRBD1. V dropped 6 bases and J dropped 0; count of bases not matched to a gene: 8. CDR3 length: 16 amino acids.

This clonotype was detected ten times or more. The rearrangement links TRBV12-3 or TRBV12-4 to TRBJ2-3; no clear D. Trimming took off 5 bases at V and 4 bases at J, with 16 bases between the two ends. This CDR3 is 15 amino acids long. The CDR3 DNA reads TGTGCCAGCAGTCTAAGGGCTACCCGCGCAGATACGCAGTATTTT. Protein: CASSLRATRADTQYF.

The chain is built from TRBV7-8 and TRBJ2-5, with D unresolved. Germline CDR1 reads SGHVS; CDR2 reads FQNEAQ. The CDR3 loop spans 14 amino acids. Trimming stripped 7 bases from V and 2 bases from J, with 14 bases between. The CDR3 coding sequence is TGTGCCAGCACTGAACAGATAGCACAAGAGACCCAGTACTTC. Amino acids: CASTEQIAQETQYF. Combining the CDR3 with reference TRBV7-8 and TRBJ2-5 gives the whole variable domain GAGVSQSPRYKVAKRGQDVALRCDPISGHVSLFWYQQALGQGPEFLTYFQNEAQLDKSGLPSDRFFAERPEGSVSTLKIQRTQQEDSAVYLCASTEQIAQETQYFGPGTRLLVL.